The 6 T cell receptor beta chains given below trace back to one sample, sequenced in a study of cytomegalovirus exposure and HLA in healthy donors. Both 60 Vbeta primers and 13 Jbeta primers went into the PCR. TCRdb's copy holds only in-frame clones and misses some; the assay was immunoSEQ multiplex PCR. The sample carries 140,000 to 150,000 clones, roughly 72% recorded once. Sequenced material: PBMCs. The receptors shown here come from a man aged 40-55 years in good health and CMV-seronegative.

V is TRBV30 and J is TRBJ2-1; 8 bases align to TRBD1. CDR1 and CDR2 (germline): GTSNPN, SVGIG (reference sequence). The CDR3 has 15 amino acids. With 3 bases clipped from V and 2 bases from J, the junction kept 6 bases outside the gene matches. CDR3 coding DNA: TGTGCCTGGAGGGCCGGACAGGGTCCCTACAATGAGCAGTTCTTC. Its protein product is CAWRAGQGPYNEQFF.

This clone was counted between two and nine times. The chain links TRBV18 to TRBJ2-3, with TRBD2 as a possible D gene (6 bases). CDR1 is KGHSH and CDR2 is LQKENI in the germline V gene. V was pared by 1 base and J by 1 base, with 30 bases between. The CDR3 is 22 amino acids. DNA of the CDR3: TGTGCCAGCTCACCACTGGCGACTAGAGGTCGCACCGCACCAGCCGGCACAGATACGCAGTATTTT. Amino acids: CASSPLATRGRTAPAGTDTQYF.

The chain combines TRBV25-1 with TRBJ2-1; TRBD2 matches at 9 bases. J was trimmed by 2 bases and V by 8 bases; bases with no gene match: 13. The CDR3 covers 17 residues. CDR1 and CDR2 (germline): MGHDK, SYGVNS. This chain's CDR3 is CASPGLAGGGTYNEQFF. CDR3 coding DNA: TGTGCCAGCCCGGGACTAGCAGGGGGGGGGACCTACAATGAGCAGTTCTTC. The full variable domain, its missing parts supplied by reference TRBV25-1 and TRBJ2-1, is EADIYQTPRYLVIGTGKKITLECSQTMGHDKMYWYQQDPGMELHLIHYSYGVNSTEKGDLSSESTVSRIRTEHFPLTLESARPSHTSQYLCASPGLAGGGTYNEQFFGPGTRLTVL.

The count of this clone is one. The rearrangement links TRBV7-6 to TRBJ1-1; TRBD1 might be the D (6 bases). Looked up from germline, CDR1 is SGHVS and CDR2 is FNYEAQ. This CDR3 contains 14 residues. V dropped 0 bases and J dropped 5 bases, with 10 bases sitting between them. This CDR3 is CASSLARGGTEAFF. The DNA for the CDR3 is TGTGCCAGCAGCTTAGCCAGGGGAGGGACTGAAGCTTTCTTT.

This chain joins TRBV13 and TRBJ2-2; D remains ambiguous. Deletions cut 5 bases from V and 4 bases from J, with 8 bases between. The length of the CDR3 is 13 residues. Germline CDR1 PRHDT, CDR2 FYEKMQ (reference sequence). CDR3 DNA: TGTGCCAGCAGCCCTGAGAGCACCGGGGAGCTGTTTTTT. It is translated as CASSPESTGELFF. The entire variable domain, with the rest obtained from reference TRBV13 and TRBJ2-2, is as follows: AAGVIQSPRHLIKEKRETATLKCYPIPRHDTVYWYQQGPGQDPQFLISFYEKMQSDKGSIPDRFSAQQFSDYHSELNMSSLELGDSALYFCASSPESTGELFFGEGSRLTVL.

The J gene is TRBJ1-4, the V gene TRBV6-1; D remains ambiguous. The germline V and J ends were trimmed by 7 bases and 3 bases, with 9 bases remaining between them. There are 13 residues in the CDR3. CDR1 and CDR2 (germline): MNHNS, SASEGT. For the CDR3, the DNA is TGTGCCAGCACTCGGGATCCTAATGAAAAACTGTTTTTT. Translation gives CASTRDPNEKLFF.